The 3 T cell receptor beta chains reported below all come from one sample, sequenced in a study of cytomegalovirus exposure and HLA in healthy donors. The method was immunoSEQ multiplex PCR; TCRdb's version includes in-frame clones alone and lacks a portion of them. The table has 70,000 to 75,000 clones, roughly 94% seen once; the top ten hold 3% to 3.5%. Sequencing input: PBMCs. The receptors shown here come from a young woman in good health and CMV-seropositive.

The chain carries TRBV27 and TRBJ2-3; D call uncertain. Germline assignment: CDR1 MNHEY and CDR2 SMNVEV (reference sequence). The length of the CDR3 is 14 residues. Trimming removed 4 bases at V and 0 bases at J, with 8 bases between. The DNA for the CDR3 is TGTGCCAGCAGTTACCAGGTCAGCACAGATACGCAGTATTTT. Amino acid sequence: CASSYQVSTDTQYF.

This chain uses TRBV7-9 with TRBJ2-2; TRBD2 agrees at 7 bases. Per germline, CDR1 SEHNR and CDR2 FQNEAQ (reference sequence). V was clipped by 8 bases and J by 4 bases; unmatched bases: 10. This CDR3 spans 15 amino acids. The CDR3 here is CASEDRRGITGELFF. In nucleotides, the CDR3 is TGTGCCAGCGAGGATAGGCGGGGGATCACCGGGGAGCTGTTTTTT. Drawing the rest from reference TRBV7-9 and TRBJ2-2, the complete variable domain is DTGVSQNPRHKITKRGQNVTFRCDPISEHNRLYWYRQTLGQGPEFLTYFQNEAQLEKSRLLSDRFSAERPKGSFSTLEIQRTEQGDSAMYLCASEDRRGITGELFFGEGSRLTVL.

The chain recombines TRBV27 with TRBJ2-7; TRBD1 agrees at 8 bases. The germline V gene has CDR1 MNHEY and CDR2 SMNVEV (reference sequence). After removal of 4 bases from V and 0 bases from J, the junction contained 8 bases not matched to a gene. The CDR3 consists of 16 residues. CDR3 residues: CASSSTTGAYSYEQYF. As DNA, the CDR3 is TGTGCCAGCAGTTCAACGACAGGGGCCTACTCCTACGAGCAGTACTTC.